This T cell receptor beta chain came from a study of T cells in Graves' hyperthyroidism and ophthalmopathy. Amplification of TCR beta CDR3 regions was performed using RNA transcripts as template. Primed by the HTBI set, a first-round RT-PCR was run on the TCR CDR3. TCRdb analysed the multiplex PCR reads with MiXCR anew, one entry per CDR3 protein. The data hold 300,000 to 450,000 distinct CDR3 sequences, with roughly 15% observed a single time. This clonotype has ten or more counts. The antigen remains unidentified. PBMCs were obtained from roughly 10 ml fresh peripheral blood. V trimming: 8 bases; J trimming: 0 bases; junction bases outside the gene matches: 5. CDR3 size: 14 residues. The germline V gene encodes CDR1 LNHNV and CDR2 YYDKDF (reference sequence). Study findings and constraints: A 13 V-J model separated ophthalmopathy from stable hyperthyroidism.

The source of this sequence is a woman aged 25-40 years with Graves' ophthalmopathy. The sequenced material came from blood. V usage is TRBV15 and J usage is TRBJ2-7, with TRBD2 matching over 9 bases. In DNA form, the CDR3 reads TGTGCCACCTCTGCGGGGGGGCTCTCCTACGAGCAGTACTTC. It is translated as CATSAGGLSYEQYF.